A selection of T cell receptor beta chains follows, all from one sample in a study of T cells in localized non-small cell lung cancer. Repertoires were generated with immunoSEQ multiplex PCR, while TCRdb's copy carries only in-frame clones and drops some. The table shows more than 30,000 clones, with over 75% occurring only once. The sample here was peripheral blood, taken before any cancer treatment. The receptors shown here come from a male donor aged 60 or over with stage III lung adenocarcinoma. The CDR3 runs from the conserved cysteine through the conserved F or W. A D gene is named only where the DNA matches it firmly. The size entry is marked missing in some rows and otherwise reads once, few, many or a size class.

>TRBJ1-1|NA|NA|TRBV30
CVCGRLIGTEAFF
TGTGTCTGCGGTCGACTTATAGGGACTGAAGCTTTCTTT
>TRBJ2-3|NA|NA|TRBV5-6
CASRAPGVTGTDTQYF
TGTGCCAGCAGAGCTCCGGGCGTTACAGGCACAGATACGCAGTATTTT
>TRBJ2-7|NA|NA|TRBV18
CASSLDQSYEQYF
TGTGCCAGCTCACTAGATCAGTCCTACGAGCAGTACTTC
>TRBJ1-5|NA|NA|TRBV7-2
CASSLEIGLQPQHF
TGTGCCAGCAGCTTAGAGATAGGTTTACAGCCCCAGCATTTT
>TRBJ2-1|NA|NA|TRBV5-4
CASSARLPYNEQFF
TGTGCCAGCAGCGCCCGACTACCATACAATGAGCAGTTCTTC
>TRBJ2-3|NA|NA|TRBV27
CASSSGGGTDTQYF
TGTGCCAGCAGCTCAGGGGGGGGCACAGATACGCAGTATTTT
>TRBJ1-1|NA|NA|TRBV19
CASSLGETMNTEAFF
TGTGCCAGTAGTCTTGGGGAAACCATGAACACTGAAGCTTTCTTT
>TRBJ1-6|NA|NA|TRBV27
CASSTSGPLFYSPLHF
TGTGCCAGCAGTACCTCGGGCCCTTTATTTTATTCACCCCTCCACTTT
>TRBJ2-5|TRBD2|NA|TRBV19
CASRGLGLAGQETQYF
TGTGCCAGTAGGGGTTTAGGACTAGCGGGGCAAGAGACCCAGTACTTC
>TRBJ2-3|TRBD2|NA|TRBV5-5
CASSLGSSGVGDTQYF
TGTGCCAGCAGCTTGGGGTCTAGCGGGGTTGGAGATACGCAGTATTTT
>TRBJ1-5|NA|few|TRBV19
CASSIVQQPQHF
TGTGCCAGTAGTATAGTCCAACAGCCCCAGCATTTT
>TRBJ1-4|NA|NA|TRBV5-1
CASSFTPQGGWSEKLFF
TGCGCCAGCAGCTTCACCCCCCAGGGAGGGTGGAGTGAAAAACTGTTTTTT
>TRBJ2-2|NA|once|TRBV18
CASSEGRTGELFF
TGTGCCAGCTCAGAGGGGCGGACCGGGGAGCTGTTTTTT
>TRBJ2-7|NA|NA|TRBV6-1
CASSPKTGVEQYF
TGTGCCAGCAGTCCCAAGACTGGGGTAGAGCAGTACTTC
>TRBJ2-3|NA|NA|TRBV6-5
CASRHMDTQYF
TGTGCCAGCCGACATATGGATACGCAGTATTTT
>TRBJ2-4|NA|NA|TRBV11-3
CASPTGRDIQYF
TGTGCCTCCCCGACAGGACGGGACATTCAGTACTTC
>TRBJ1-5|NA|NA|TRBV30
CAWSVLPAEPQHF
TGTGCCTGGAGTGTCCTCCCTGCCGAGCCCCAGCATTTT
>TRBJ1-1|TRBD1|NA|TRBV25-1
CASSEWDRGGEAFF
TGTGCCAGCAGTGAATGGGACAGGGGGGGTGAAGCTTTCTTT
>TRBJ1-5|NA|NA|TRBV5-1
CASSLQGQNQPQHF
TGCGCCAGCAGCTTACAGGGACAAAATCAGCCCCAGCATTTT
>TRBJ1-2|NA|once|TRBV6-5
CASRLPGRYGYTF
TGTGCCAGCAGACTGCCGGGGCGCTATGGCTACACCTTC
>TRBJ2-2|NA|NA|TRBV15
CATSRFTGRDTGELFF
TGTGCCACCAGCCGATTTACCGGGAGAGACACCGGGGAGCTGTTTTTT
>TRBJ2-4|NA|NA|TRBV7-9
CASSLGQSADIQYF
TGTGCCAGCAGCTTAGGACAGTCGGCGGACATTCAGTACTTC
>TRBJ2-3|NA|NA|TRBV9
CASSAPGRRDTQYF
TGTGCCAGCAGCGCGCCGGGGAGGCGGGATACGCAGTATTTT
>TRBJ1-2|NA|NA|TRBV7-8
CASSPNREGYGYTF
TGTGCCAGCAGCCCGAACAGGGAAGGGTATGGCTACACCTTC
>TRBJ2-3|TRBD1|NA|TRBV9
CASSVVGQGRTDTQYF
TGTGCCAGCAGCGTAGTGGGACAGGGTAGAACAGATACGCAGTATTTT
>TRBJ2-6|NA|NA|TRBV15
CATSRDHIVGSGANVLTF
TGTGCCACCAGCAGAGATCACATAGTAGGCTCTGGGGCCAACGTCCTGACTTTC
>TRBJ2-2|TRBD1|NA|TRBV18
CASSRGPSGELFF
TGTGCCAGCTCGAGGGGGCCATCCGGGGAGCTGTTTTTT
>TRBJ1-1|NA|NA|TRBV6-1
CASSHKGNTEAFF
TGTGCCAGCAGTCATAAGGGGAACACTGAAGCTTTCTTT